Below are 26 T cell receptor beta chains sequenced from a single sample in a study of T cells in localized non-small cell lung cancer (TCRdb year 2020). Library preparation employed the immunoSEQ multiplex PCR assay. The immuneACCESS repertoire file appears here via TCRdb, limited to in-frame rearrangements. These files lack a portion of the clones; in checked studies, under half of the deficit traces to unresolved V genes, and the cause of the others is not known. The sample table holds around 34,000 clones, of which 85% to 95% were seen once. The ten largest clones capture under 8% of the sample. The material sequenced was peripheral blood, taken before any cancer treatment. These TCRs come from a female donor aged 60 or older with stage I lung adenocarcinoma.

The chain is built from TRBV28 and TRBJ2-1; D is perhaps TRBD1 (6 bases). This CDR3 region has 15 residues. Per germline, CDR1 MDHEN and CDR2 SYDVKM. V gave up 2 bases and J gave up 0 bases, with 8 bases separating them. CDR3 in DNA: TGTGCCAGCAGTTTAAAACAGGGCTCCTACAATGAGCAGTTCTTC. Translating it yields CASSLKQGSYNEQFF.

The chain is built from TRBV5-4 and TRBJ2-2, with 10 bases that match TRBD2. The length of the CDR3 is 16 residues. Germline V gene data show CDR1 as SGHNT and CDR2 as YYREEE (reference sequence). The V and J ends lost 4 bases and 3 bases, in that order; junction bases with no gene match: 6. Written as DNA, the CDR3 is TGTGCCAGCAGCGACTCTAGCGGGGGATACACCGGGGAGCTGTTTTTT. It is translated as CASSDSSGGYTGELFF.

This chain links TRBV19 with TRBJ2-4, with unresolved D. Trimming removed 9 bases from V and 3 bases from J, with 21 bases in between. Germline V CDR1 and CDR2: LNHDA, SQIVND (reference sequence). CDR3 length equals 16 residues. Here the CDR3 reads CASSAPTVGGKNIQYF. CDR3 coding DNA: TGTGCCAGCAGCGCTCCGACGGTTGGCGGCAAAAACATTCAGTACTTC.

This clone was counted only a few times. The chain uses TRBV4-3 and TRBJ2-6; weak D call: TRBD1 (5 bases). Trimming removed 3 bases at V and 2 bases at J, with 11 bases between. Germline-derived CDR1 and CDR2 are LGHNA and YSLEER. This CDR3 contains 16 residues. The DNA for the CDR3 is TGCGCCAGCAGCCAGGTCCAGGGAACTGGGGCCAACGTCCTGACTTTC. Translated, it gives CASSQVQGTGANVLTF.

J is TRBJ1-2 and V is TRBV27; weak D call: TRBD1 (5 bases). The CDR3 runs to 14 residues. Trimming pared 2 bases from V and 1 base from J, leaving 8 bases between. The germline V gene encodes CDR1 MNHEY and CDR2 SMNVEV (reference sequence). This CDR3 reads CASSLLRGNYGYTF. Written as DNA, the CDR3 is TGTGCCAGCAGTTTACTAAGGGGTAACTATGGCTACACCTTC.

This rearrangement joins TRBV5-1 to TRBJ1-1; 7 bases agree with TRBD1. The V gene end was trimmed by 5 bases and the J gene end by 2 bases; junction bases not matched to a gene: 3. Germline V gene sequence: CDR1 SGHRS, CDR2 YFSETQ. The CDR3 totals 13 residues. The CDR3 is CASSRTGNTEAFF. DNA for the CDR3: TGCGCCAGCAGTCGGACAGGCAACACTGAAGCTTTCTTT.

The rearrangement joins TRBV6-1 to TRBJ1-2; a possible D gene is TRBD1 (5 bases). The length of the CDR3 is 13 residues. V was clipped by 6 bases and J by 4 bases, with 12 bases between them. CDR1 MNHNS and CDR2 SASEGT come from the germline V gene. This CDR3 is CASSRDLLYGYTF. In nucleotides, the CDR3 is TGTGCCAGCAGCCGGGACTTACTCTATGGCTACACCTTC.

V is TRBV7-3 and J is TRBJ2-1; D possibly corresponds to TRBD2 (5 bases). This CDR3 has 14 amino acids. V was cut by 5 bases and J by 4 bases, with 12 bases left in between. Looked up from germline, CDR1 is SGHTA and CDR2 is FQGTGA. CDR3 region: CASSPRGDYNEQFF. As DNA, the CDR3 is TGTGCCAGCAGCCCACGGGGAGATTACAATGAGCAGTTCTTC.

The V and J genes are TRBV29-1 and TRBJ2-7; 8 bases are a match to TRBD1. Germline CDR1 reads SQVTM; CDR2 reads ANQGSEA. Trimming cost V 7 bases and J 3 bases; bases outside gene matches: 5. The CDR3 has 12 residues. CDR3 protein: CSAVGQGYEQYF. As DNA, the CDR3 is TGCAGCGCCGTCGGACAGGGCTACGAGCAGTACTTC.

V gene TRBV7-2 combines with J gene TRBJ1-2; D not certain. The ends were cut back, 1 base at V and 4 bases at J, with 16 bases in the middle. Germline V gene data show CDR1 as SGHTA and CDR2 as FQGNSA. This CDR3 region has 16 residues. The CDR3 region has the DNA TGTGCCAGCAGCTTAGATTGGCGCGGGCAAGGCTATGGCTACACCTTC. Amino acid sequence: CASSLDWRGQGYGYTF.

The rearrangement uses TRBV14 and TRBJ1-5; D not resolved. The CDR3 consists of 12 residues. Germline CDR1 and CDR2: SGHDN and FVKESK. V lost 4 bases to trimming and J lost 9 bases, with 10 bases between them. The CDR3 DNA reads TGTGCCAGCAGCCCCCAAGGTGGGCCCCAGCATTTT. It encodes CASSPQGGPQHF.

The genes are TRBV11-2 and TRBJ2-5, with 13 bases aligning to TRBD2. Germline V CDR1 and CDR2: SGHAT, FQNNGV. There are 15 residues in the CDR3. Trimming cost V 6 bases and J 4 bases; bases outside gene matches: 5. The chain's CDR3 is CASRRRLAGGETQYF. As DNA, the CDR3 is TGTGCCAGCAGGCGCCGACTAGCGGGGGGAGAGACCCAGTACTTC.

This chain uses TRBV6-5 with TRBJ1-5; D ambiguous. The germline gives CDR1 MNHEY, CDR2 SVGAGI. CDR3 length equals 12 residues. Trimming stripped 7 bases from V and 4 bases from J, with 8 bases between. CDR3 sequence: CASKKENQPQHF. DNA for the CDR3: TGTGCCAGCAAGAAAGAGAATCAGCCCCAGCATTTT.

Only one count was recorded for this clone. The J gene is TRBJ2-1, the V gene TRBV7-2; unclear D gene. The CDR3 is made up of 14 amino acids. CDR1 SGHTA and CDR2 FQGNSA come from the germline V gene. The V and J ends lost 3 bases and 5 bases respectively, with 11 bases between them. The CDR3 sequence is CASSLEYSDNEQFF. The CDR3 nucleotides are TGTGCCAGCAGCTTGGAATACAGTGACAATGAGCAGTTCTTC.

CDR3: CASSGQGQNTEAFF. CDR3 DNA: TGTGCCAGCTCGGGGCAGGGGCAGAACACTGAAGCTTTCTTT. The chain has TRBV18 and TRBJ1-1; D possibly corresponds to TRBD1 (6 bases). Germline assignment: CDR1 KGHSH and CDR2 LQKENI. Trimming cost V 6 bases and J 1 base, with 12 bases left between them. The CDR3 sequence is 14 residues long.

The V call is TRBV6-4, the J call TRBJ2-3; D remains ambiguous. The CDR3 totals 15 residues. Germline assignment: CDR1 MRHNA and CDR2 SNTAGT. The V end was cut by 3 bases, the J end by 0 bases, with 10 bases between. CDR3 loop: CASSEGGGSTDTQYF. The DNA for the CDR3 is TGTGCCAGCAGTGAGGGTGGCGGAAGCACAGATACGCAGTATTTT.

The chain combines TRBV25-1 with TRBJ1-5, with 7 bases that match TRBD1. This CDR3 has 15 residues. CDR1 is MGHDK and CDR2 is SYGVNS in the germline V gene. J was trimmed by 1 base and V by 5 bases; bases with no gene match: 5. As DNA, the CDR3 is TGTGCCAGCAGTCAGGGGGGGGCGAGCAATCAGCCCCAGCATTTT. Its translation: CASSQGGASNQPQHF. Full variable domain (remainder filled in from reference TRBV25-1 and TRBJ1-5): EADIYQTPRYLVIGTGKKITLECSQTMGHDKMYWYQQDPGMELHLIHYSYGVNSTEKGDLSSESTVSRIRTEHFPLTLESARPSHTSQYLCASSQGGASNQPQHFGDGTRLSIL.

The V call is TRBV5-8, the J call TRBJ1-5; D perhaps matches TRBD1 (6 bases). V dropped 4 bases and J dropped 4 bases, with 12 bases sitting between them. The CDR3 loop spans 14 amino acids. The germline gives CDR1 SGHTS, CDR2 YDEGEE. The CDR3 spells CASSLLQGNQPQHF. CDR3 DNA: TGTGCCAGCAGCCTACTACAGGGTAATCAGCCCCAGCATTTT.

This chain joins TRBV7-9 and TRBJ1-5, with D perhaps TRBD1 (6 bases). The CDR3 totals 13 residues. Trimming removed 5 bases from V and 3 bases from J, with 8 bases in between. Germline loops: CDR1 SEHNR, CDR2 FQNEAQ (reference sequence). CDR3 amino acids: CASSRQDNQPQHF. In DNA, the CDR3 is TGTGCCAGCAGCCGACAGGACAATCAGCCCCAGCATTTT.

Regarding this clone: Other DNA sequences in the sample encode the same CDR3. This CDR3 is CASSQERGQPQHF. As DNA, the CDR3 is TGCGCCAGCAGCCAAGAGAGGGGGCAGCCCCAGCATTTT. This chain connects TRBV4-3 to TRBJ1-5; a possible D gene is TRBD1 (6 bases). CDR3 length: 13 residues. V gave up 0 bases and J gave up 7 bases, with 7 bases separating them. Germline CDR1 reads LGHNA; CDR2 reads YSLEER.

A note on this clone: This same CDR3 is encoded by further DNA sequences in the sample. The CDR3 DNA sequence: TGTGCCAGTACTGAATCGGGAGCAACTAATGAAAAACTGTTTTTT. It encodes CASTESGATNEKLFF. The genes are TRBV19 and TRBJ1-4; D gene uncertain. Trimming stripped 7 bases from V and 0 bases from J, with 12 bases between. This CDR3 spans 15 amino acids. The germline gives CDR1 LNHDA, CDR2 SQIVND (reference sequence).

V and J are TRBV28 and TRBJ2-7, with 9 bases that match TRBD1. This CDR3 is built from 15 residues. V lost 4 bases, J lost 2 bases, and 6 bases stayed unmatched. Germline values: CDR1 MDHEN, CDR2 SYDVKM. CDR3 residues: CASSSAGTGTYEQYF. The DNA for the CDR3 is TGTGCCAGCAGTTCAGCCGGGACAGGGACCTACGAGCAGTACTTC.

V usage is TRBV7-2 and J usage is TRBJ2-1, with D possibly matching TRBD1 (8 bases). Trimming left V 1 base short and J 9 bases short, with 16 bases between. CDR3 size: 15 residues. CDR1 and CDR2 (germline): SGHTA, FQGNSA. The CDR3 bases are TGTGCCAGCAGCTTAGACAGGGGGAGGGATGGTGAGCAGTTCTTC. Translated, it gives CASSLDRGRDGEQFF.

V and J are TRBV29-1 and TRBJ1-1, with a weak D call TRBD1 (5 bases). This CDR3 region has 13 residues. V was cut by 3 bases and J by 3 bases, with 11 bases left in between. Per the germline V gene, CDR1 is SQVTM and CDR2 is ANQGSEA. The CDR3 nucleotides are TGCAGCGTTGACGACAGTCGGGACACTGAAGCTTTCTTT. It specifies CSVDDSRDTEAFF.

The CDR3 is CASSYSYNEQFF. For the CDR3, the DNA is TGTGCCAGCAGTTACTCCTACAATGAGCAGTTCTTC. This chain connects TRBV6-6 to TRBJ2-1; no clear D. The CDR3 is 12 residues long. V was clipped by 0 bases and J by 3 bases, with 0 bases between them. Germline CDR1 reads MNHNY; CDR2 reads SVGAGI (reference sequence).

The chain has TRBV5-1 and TRBJ2-2, with no clear D. CDR3 length equals 13 residues. From germline, CDR1 is SGHRS and CDR2 YFSETQ. V gave up 1 base and J gave up 4 bases, with 5 bases separating them. The CDR3 coding sequence is TGCGCCAGCAGCTTGAAAGGCACCGGGGAGCTGTTTTTT. Amino acids: CASSLKGTGELFF. Drawing the rest from reference TRBV5-1 and TRBJ2-2, the complete variable domain is KAGVTQTPRYLIKTRGQQVTLSCSPISGHRSVSWYQQTPGQGLQFLFEYFSETQRNKGNFPGRFSGRQFSNSRSEMNVSTLELGDSALYLCASSLKGTGELFFGEGSRLTVL.